This TCR beta chain was retrieved from a study of T cells in Graves' hyperthyroidism and ophthalmopathy. The source material, RNA transcripts, was used to amplify TCR beta CDR3 regions. First-round RT-PCR of the TCR CDR3 relied on the HTBI primer set. Each CDR3 protein is one row after TCRdb ran MiXCR on the multiplex PCR reads. The sample includes around 600,000 distinct CDR3 sequences, 13% to 15% seen only once; the top ten take about 6.6%. CDR1 is MNHNS, CDR2 SASEGT, per germline. V lost 7 bases and J 0 bases, leaving 15 bases between the germline ends. The CDR3 runs 15 residues. The diagnoses drew upon clinical symptoms, serum thyroxine and TRAb, thyroid ultrasound and orbital computed tomography. PBMCs were sourced from around 10 ml fresh peripheral blood. Study conclusions and caveats: It was a median 6.5 months before onset that the model predicted ophthalmopathy. In blood, most of the thyroid clonotypes expanded above 0.001 were also present.

As for this clonotype: Its specificity is unknown.

The clonotype originates from a woman under 30 with Graves' ophthalmopathy. Material: blood. The rearrangement links TRBV6-1 to TRBJ1-2; the D is unclear. CDR3 bases: TGTGCCAGCATGGCAGGAAGGGAAGCTAACTATGGCTACACCTTC. It encodes CASMAGREANYGYTF.